This T cell receptor beta chain was identified during a study of T cells in Graves' hyperthyroidism and ophthalmopathy. In this sample, this clonotype turned up many times. Its antigen is still unknown. Trimming shortened V by 6 bases and J by 8 bases, and 23 bases separated the two germline ends. Germline CDR1 reads DFQATT; CDR2 reads SNEGSKA (reference sequence). The CDR3 has 15 residues. Exclusion of patients followed from uncontrolled infection, other autoimmune disease, pregnancy or lactation. Study-wide findings and caveats: In validation, the model predicted ophthalmopathy. These predictions came a median roughly six months before onset.

Regions amplified from RNA transcripts were the TCR beta CDR3 regions. First-round RT-PCR of the TCR CDR3 relied on the HTBI primer set. TCRdb reprocessed the multiplex PCR reads with MiXCR, giving one entry per CDR3 protein. The sample shows about 740,000 distinct CDR3 sequences, roughly 15% of them seen only once. This TCR was sampled from a woman in her late teens or twenties with Graves' hyperthyroidism. The chain couples TRBV20-1 to TRBJ1-5; tentatively, D is TRBD1 (6 bases). Sequencing input: blood. The CDR3 is CSAHVRSTGLEPQHF. CDR3 sequence (DNA): TGCAGTGCCCACGTACGCTCGACAGGCTTGGAGCCCCAGCATTTT.